This T cell receptor (beta chain) was captured by sequencing in a study of blood T cell repertoires in COVID-19. Overall study: Nucleic acid was either cDNA or gDNA, and it came from T cells, B-cell-depleted T cells, or PBMCs.

This clone was recorded a few times. This CDR3 has 16 amino acids. V gave up 4 bases and J gave up 1 base, with 14 bases separating them. The germline V gene encodes CDR1 ENHRY and CDR2 SYGVKD. Original processing notes: Reference gene primer amplification yielded estimated nucleated cell counts. The table came from immunoSEQ multiplex PCR; TCRdb's copy has only in-frame clones and leaves some out. V and J calls plus clone size are reproduced from that table; the DNA served to infer D and trimming. The sample yields some 120,000 clones, about 80% seen once. The receptor was derived from a human donor in a cohort sampled during active COVID-19. The source material was peripheral blood. This chain joins TRBV10-3 and TRBJ1-5, with a weak D call TRBD1 (5 bases). The CDR3 sequence: CAISVSDSASNQPQHF. CDR3 nucleotide sequence: TGTGCCATCAGTGTCTCCGACAGTGCGAGCAATCAGCCCCAGCATTTT.